Below, 5 T cell receptor beta chains from the same sample are listed, as sequenced in a study of T cell repertoires in cytomegalovirus infection. TCRdb redid the calling of the reads with MiXCR, one entry per CDR3 protein. The sample shows just over 450,000 distinct CDR3 sequences, approximately 42% of them seen only once. No antigens are known for them. The material sequenced was cultured PBMCs, taken from culture after CMV antigen stimulation. These receptors were taken from a human donor in good health (CMV status not recorded). Some clones in this sample may be carry-over from other donors' samples.

The chain carries TRBV7-2 and TRBJ2-1; D is ambiguous. V lost 3 bases and J lost 15, with 18 bases in between. CDR3 length: 13 amino acids. CDR1 is SGHTA, CDR2 FQGNSA, per germline. CDR3: CASSFLPARRMFF. The CDR3 nucleotides are TGTGCCAGCAGCTTTTTACCTGCTCGCCGGATGTTCTTC.

The J gene is TRBJ2-5, the V gene TRBV6-2 or TRBV6-3, with D perhaps TRBD2 (6 bases). Germline V lookup: CDR1 MNHEY, CDR2 SVGEGT. V lost 7 bases to trimming and J lost 9 bases, with 15 bases between them. This CDR3 has 12 amino acids. The CDR3 bases are TGTGCCAGCACCGAACTGGGACTCCCCCAGTACTTC. Encoded protein: CASTELGLPQYF.

This clonotype was recorded a few times. The chain recombines TRBV4-3 with TRBJ1-5, with D possibly matching TRBD1 (5 bases). Trimming left V 4 bases short and J 6 bases short, with 13 bases between. CDR3 size: 14 residues. CDR1 is LGHNA, CDR2 YSLEER, per germline. This chain's CDR3 is CASSPGRGVQPQHF. The CDR3 DNA reads TGCGCCAGCAGCCCGGGACGGGGAGTTCAGCCCCAGCATTTT.

CDR3: CASSPPQGFNEQFF. The DNA for the CDR3 is TGTGCCAGCAGTCCACCACAGGGGTTCAATGAGCAGTTCTTC. The chain carries TRBV28 and TRBJ2-1, with 7 bases fitting TRBD1. The CDR3 has 14 amino acids. V was pared by 5 bases and J by 6 bases, with 7 bases of the junction left unmatched. CDR1 is MDHEN, CDR2 SYDVKM, per germline.

This chain links TRBV4-1 with TRBJ1-6, with unresolved D. Trimming removed 0 bases from V and 8 bases from J, with 8 bases in between. The germline V gene encodes CDR1 MGHRA and CDR2 YSYEKL. The CDR3 contains 14 residues. CDR3 amino acids: CASSQDGRDSPLHF. CDR3 sequence (DNA): TGCGCCAGCAGCCAAGATGGGAGGGATTCACCCCTCCACTTT.